The clone carrying this T cell receptor (beta chain) was recorded a few times. Its antigen is unknown. CDR1 SGHRS and CDR2 YFSETQ come from the germline V gene. The V and J ends lost 0 bases and 5 bases respectively, with 14 bases between them. The CDR3 extends over 15 amino acids. Healthy Caucasians supplied all donations. The sample originates from a study of identical twins. Study-wide points: Low generation-probability sequences were in excess among twin-shared out-of-frame alpha sequences. Zero-insertion analyses might be partly confounded by invariant T cells like MAIT and iNKT.

TCRdb processed the 5' RACE reads anew with MiXCR; each CDR3 protein has one entry. The profile shows approximately 260,000 distinct CDR3 sequences, around 15% of them singletons. This sequence was found in a young woman in good health. Sequencing input: memory (CD45RO+) T cells sorted from blood. The rearrangement uses TRBV5-1 and TRBJ1-2; D remains unclear. The CDR3 DNA is TGCGCCAGCAGCTTGGAAGCCGGGAGAGGGTATGGCTACACCTTC. Its protein is CASSLEAGRGYGYTF.